The entry that follows covers one T cell receptor (beta chain) sequence. J lost 9 bases, V lost 8 bases, and 6 bases had no gene match. CDR1 and CDR2 from the germline V gene are DFQATT and SNEGSKA (reference sequence). The CDR3 extends over 13 amino acids. This sample is drawn from a study of blood T cells in healthy people across ages. It was with a sample-barcoded 5' primer and a J-beta primer mix that a second PCR of about 6 to 12 cycles was run. MiXCR, run by TCRdb on the 5' RACE reads, gives a single entry per CDR3 protein. The table shows fewer than 2,000,000 distinct CDR3 sequences, with about 32% occurring only once.

The sample taken for sequencing was blood. This TCR derives from a woman in her 30s in good health. This chain links TRBV20-1 with TRBJ2-1; TRBD2 agrees at 14 bases. The DNA for the CDR3 is TGCAGTTCCGGGACTAGCGGGGGTGGTGAGCAGTTCTTC. This sequence encodes CSSGTSGGGEQFF.